This T cell receptor beta chain is drawn from a study of blood T cell repertoires in COVID-19. Across the whole study: The United States, Italy and Spain were the sources of the acute and convalescent COVID-19 samples.

Assay: immunoSEQ multiplex PCR; the TCRdb copy retains only in-frame clones and omits some. The sample has about 68,000 clones, approximately 92% seen once. Germline V gene lookup returns CDR1 SEHNR and CDR2 FQNEAQ (reference sequence). V gave up 1 base and J gave up 7 bases; unmatched junction bases: 9. The CDR3 totals 17 residues. Sequencing was done on a sample of peripheral blood. The genes are TRBV7-9 and TRBJ2-1, with TRBD2 matching over 11 bases. This sequence was found in a human donor in a cohort sampled during active COVID-19. In nucleotides, the CDR3 is TGTGCCAGCAGCTTAGGGGCTAGCGGGGGGAGATTGAATGAGCAGTTCTTC. It codes for CASSLGASGGRLNEQFF.